One sample yielded the 3 T cell receptor beta chains listed below, sequenced in a study of T cells in women clearing cervical HPV infection. Repertoires were generated with immunoSEQ multiplex PCR, while TCRdb's copy carries only in-frame clones and drops some. In total, the table holds roughly 22,000 clones. The sample consisted of blood buffy coat. These receptors all stem from a woman between 18 and 70 years old with a cervical HPV16 infection that either progressed to CIN3+ or cleared (not recorded which).

CDR3 DNA, as far as it was read: TGTGCCAGCAGGCCCGGACATAACTACAATGAG. Residues: CASRPGHNYNE. The whole CDR3 sequence reads CASRPGHNYNEQFF. J is TRBJ2-1 and V is TRBV2; weak D call: TRBD1 (5 bases). The read ends 3 residues early relative to the CDR3; the germline J gene fills the gap. The germline V and J ends were trimmed by 6 bases and 3 bases, with 12 bases remaining between them. The CDR3 has 14 residues. CDR1 SNHLY and CDR2 FYNNEI come from the germline V gene.

CDR3 sequence: CASTKGDINYGYTF. CDR3 bases read: TGTGCCAGCACTAAAGGGGACATCAACTATGGC. This chain uses TRBV2 with TRBJ1-2, with D tentatively TRBD1 (6 bases). The observed sequence ends 3 residues before the CDR3 terminus, with the missing tail filled in from the germline J gene. Germline V gene data show CDR1 as SNHLY and CDR2 as FYNNEI. The CDR3 length is 14 residues. With 7 bases removed from V and 2 bases from J, the gap between germline ends came to 14 bases.

On this clone itself: The CDR3 is cut off 3 residues early in the read; its end comes from the germline J gene. The V and J genes are TRBV28 and TRBJ2-7, with 8 bases fitting TRBD2. Trimming at V came to 1 base and at J to 3 bases, leaving 2 bases not matched to a gene. The CDR3 loop spans 14 amino acids. Germline loops: CDR1 MDHEN, CDR2 SYDVKM. Partial CDR3 DNA: TGTGCCAGCAGTTTATTGGCGGGAGGCTACGAG. It encodes CASSLLAGGYE. The CDR3 reads in full as CASSLLAGGYEQYF.